Presented here are 23 T cell receptor beta chains from one specimen sequenced in a study of blood T cell repertoires in COVID-19. This table comes from immunoSEQ multiplex PCR, and its TCRdb copy is limited to in-frame clones, with some not included. This table holds some 200,000 clones, 85% to 90% found once. What was sequenced was peripheral blood. The receptors here all came from a man aged 18 to 35 with active or convalescent COVID-19.

This chain uses TRBV19 with TRBJ1-1, with D unclear. Germline V gives CDR1 LNHDA, CDR2 SQIVND (reference sequence). The CDR3 loop spans 13 amino acids. V was cut by 2 bases and J by 1 base, with 5 bases left in between. This chain's CDR3 is CASSIKPNTEAFF. The CDR3 coding sequence is TGTGCCAGTAGTATAAAGCCGAACACTGAAGCTTTCTTT.

This chain uses TRBV11-3 with TRBJ2-1; the D is unclear. This CDR3 has 15 residues. From germline, CDR1 is SGHNT and CDR2 YENEEA. Trimming left V 0 bases short and J 0 bases short, with 6 bases between. The CDR3 sequence: CASSLEGRSYNEQFF. The DNA for the CDR3 is TGTGCCAGCAGCTTAGAGGGCCGCTCCTACAATGAGCAGTTCTTC. Variable domain in full (rest from reference TRBV11-3 and TRBJ2-1): EAGVVQSPRYKIIEKKQPVAFWCNPISGHNTLYWYLQNLGQGPELLIRYENEEAVDDSQLPKDRFSAERLKGVDSTLKIQPAELGDSAVYLCASSLEGRSYNEQFFGPGTRLTVL.

This clone was recorded only once. The chain has TRBV10-3 and TRBJ2-1; D not resolved. CDR1 is ENHRY and CDR2 is SYGVKD in the germline V gene. The CDR3 has 12 residues. Trimming cost V 6 bases and J 7 bases, with 10 bases left between them. Written as DNA, the CDR3 is TGTGCCATCAGGGCGGCAAGTAATGAGCAGTTCTTC. Translated, it gives CAIRAASNEQFF.

V and J are TRBV10-3 and TRBJ1-5; D is unresolved. This CDR3 has 12 residues. Germline assignment: CDR1 ENHRY and CDR2 SYGVKD. Trimming took 3 bases from V and 4 from J, leaving 4 bases between them. CDR3 sequence: CAISEQNQPQHF. Written as DNA, the CDR3 is TGTGCCATCAGTGAACAGAATCAGCCCCAGCATTTT.

V is TRBV27 and J is TRBJ2-7; 8 bases map to TRBD1. V shed 6 bases and J 6 bases; nucleotides not matched to a gene: 10. Germline V gives CDR1 MNHEY, CDR2 SMNVEV (reference sequence). The length of the CDR3 is 14 residues. CDR3 loop: CASSDRQGWSEQYF. The CDR3 region has the DNA TGTGCCAGCAGCGATCGACAGGGGTGGAGCGAGCAGTACTTC.

The V and J genes are TRBV27 and TRBJ2-7, with TRBD1 matching 8 bases. The length of the CDR3 is 14 residues. V shed 4 bases, J shed 1 base, and the junction held 3 bases outside the gene matches. Germline V gene sequence: CDR1 MNHEY, CDR2 SMNVEV (reference sequence). The CDR3 spells CASSYGQGSYEQYF. The CDR3, as DNA: TGTGCCAGCAGTTACGGACAGGGTTCCTACGAGCAGTACTTC.

V and J are TRBV11-2 and TRBJ2-2; 7 bases map to TRBD2. Germline-derived CDR1 and CDR2 are SGHAT and FQNNGV. This CDR3 has 14 amino acids. Trimming removed 0 bases from V and 6 bases from J; junction bases left unmatched: 1. The CDR3 sequence: CASSLDLAAGELFF. The CDR3 nucleotides read TGTGCCAGCAGCTTAGACCTAGCGGCCGGGGAGCTGTTTTTT.

The rearrangement uses TRBV6-4 and TRBJ2-6; D unclear. From germline, CDR1 is MRHNA and CDR2 SNTAGT. The CDR3 extends over 14 amino acids. Trimming removed 4 bases from V and 4 bases from J, with 8 bases in between. The CDR3 DNA reads TGTGCCAGCAGTGCAGTAACCGGGGCCAACGTCCTGACTTTC. Protein sequence: CASSAVTGANVLTF.

The chain uses TRBV18 and TRBJ1-3; TRBD1 is a possible D gene (6 bases). V was trimmed by 1 base and J by 2 bases, leaving 9 bases between them. This CDR3 contains 15 residues. The germline V gene has CDR1 KGHSH and CDR2 LQKENI. As DNA, the CDR3 is TGTGCCAGCTCACCACTGAACAGGGCTGGAAACACCATATATTTT. Amino acid sequence: CASSPLNRAGNTIYF.

The rearrangement joins TRBV5-1 to TRBJ1-1, with TRBD1 identical over 10 bases. This CDR3 contains 15 residues. Germline V gene lookup returns CDR1 SGHRS and CDR2 YFSETQ. V gave up 4 bases and J gave up 2 bases; unmatched junction bases: 5. The CDR3 loop is CASSRDRGGNTEAFF. The CDR3, as DNA: TGCGCCAGCAGCCGGGACAGGGGCGGAAACACTGAAGCTTTCTTT. Together with reference TRBV5-1 and TRBJ1-1, the CDR3 gives the full variable domain: KAGVTQTPRYLIKTRGQQVTLSCSPISGHRSVSWYQQTPGQGLQFLFEYFSETQRNKGNFPGRFSGRQFSNSRSEMNVSTLELGDSALYLCASSRDRGGNTEAFFGQGTRLTVV.

This clone was picked up one time. The gene calls are TRBV18 and TRBJ2-2; 7 bases align to TRBD1. V lost 5 bases to trimming and J lost 1 base; unmatched junction nucleotides: 13. Germline V gene sequence: CDR1 KGHSH, CDR2 LQKENI. The CDR3 is 18 amino acids. CDR3 bases: TGTGCCAGCTCAAAAGAGACAGGGACGGAGCTGAACACCGGGGAGCTGTTTTTT. This gives the protein CASSKETGTELNTGELFF.

This clone occurred a few times. This chain links TRBV12-3 or TRBV12-4 with TRBJ1-2, with TRBD1 identical over 8 bases. Trimming removed 3 bases from V and 7 bases from J; junction bases left unmatched: 4. The CDR3 extends over 13 amino acids. The CDR3 spells CASSFQGALGYTF. CDR3 DNA: TGTGCCAGCAGTTTCCAGGGGGCACTTGGCTACACCTTC.

V gene TRBV6-1 combines with J gene TRBJ2-3, with 11 bases aligning to TRBD2. CDR3 length: 16 amino acids. Per the germline V gene, CDR1 is MNHNS and CDR2 is SASEGT. V gave up 1 base and J gave up 2 bases; unmatched junction bases: 2. The CDR3 DNA reads TGTGCCAGCAGTGAAGGACTAGCGGGATACACAGATACGCAGTATTTT. This translates into CASSEGLAGYTDTQYF.

The chain employs TRBV19 and TRBJ1-4; no definite D call. V lost 5 bases and J lost 5, with 15 bases in between. This CDR3 has 15 residues. The germline V gene has CDR1 LNHDA and CDR2 SQIVND (reference sequence). In DNA, the CDR3 is TGTGCCAGTAGTTGGGGAGCGGTCGCAAATGAAAAACTGTTTTTT. This codes for CASSWGAVANEKLFF.

The J gene is TRBJ1-3, the V gene TRBV5-1, with D possibly being TRBD1 (6 bases). The CDR3 is 16 amino acids. From germline, CDR1 is SGHRS and CDR2 YFSETQ. Trimming shortened V by 1 base and J by 1 base, and 12 bases separated the two germline ends. This CDR3 is CASSLLTQGSGNTIYF. Written as DNA, the CDR3 is TGCGCCAGCAGCTTGTTGACACAGGGTTCTGGAAACACCATATATTTT.

J is TRBJ2-1 and V is TRBV7-9, with D tentatively TRBD2 (5 bases). Looked up from germline, CDR1 is SEHNR and CDR2 is FQNEAQ (reference sequence). This CDR3 has 12 residues. Trimming pared 4 bases from V and 10 bases from J, leaving 11 bases between. CDR3 amino acids: CASSSDYYEQFF. The CDR3 bases are TGTGCCAGCAGCTCCGACTATTACGAGCAGTTCTTC.

The chain couples TRBV24-1 to TRBJ2-3; the D is unclear. The CDR3 runs 13 residues. Between the trimmed V and J ends, which lost 4 bases and 3 bases, there was a span of 7 bases. The germline CDR1 and CDR2 sequences are KGHDR and SFDVKD. The chain's CDR3 is CATSEAGTDTQYF. Written as DNA, the CDR3 is TGTGCCACCAGTGAAGCAGGAACAGATACGCAGTATTTT.

The chain couples TRBV9 to TRBJ2-5; D is unclear. From germline, CDR1 is SGDLS and CDR2 YYNGEE. V lost 0 bases and J lost 0, with 6 bases in between. The CDR3 sequence is 14 residues long. The CDR3 here is CASSVDRNQETQYF. CDR3 DNA: TGTGCCAGCAGCGTAGACAGAAACCAAGAGACCCAGTACTTC.

This chain connects TRBV2 to TRBJ1-5; D is uncertain. The V gene lost 0 bases and the J gene lost 5 bases, with 8 bases spanning the gap. The germline gives CDR1 SNHLY, CDR2 FYNNEI. This CDR3 is built from 14 residues. The CDR3 sequence: CASSEARLYQPQHF. As DNA, the CDR3 is TGTGCCAGCAGTGAAGCGCGGTTATATCAGCCCCAGCATTTT.

The gene calls are TRBV18 and TRBJ1-1; 8 bases line up with TRBD1. V lost 0 bases and J lost 7; bases outside the gene matches: 7. Germline values: CDR1 KGHSH, CDR2 LQKENI. The CDR3 extends over 15 amino acids. The CDR3 spells CASSPPSRGLSEAFF. CDR3 DNA: TGTGCCAGCTCACCACCGAGCAGGGGGCTGAGTGAAGCTTTCTTT.

This chain links TRBV7-2 with TRBJ2-7, with a weak D call TRBD2 (6 bases). This CDR3 has 14 residues. Trimming pared 2 bases from V and 7 bases from J, leaving 15 bases between. CDR1 is SGHTA, CDR2 FQGNSA, per germline. CDR3 bases: TGTGCCAGCAGCTTAACTCGGCTAGCGAATGAGCAGTACTTC. Its protein is CASSLTRLANEQYF.

This sequence joins TRBV19 and TRBJ2-1; D unclear. Trimming shortened V by 7 bases and J by 0 bases, and 7 bases separated the two germline ends. This CDR3 has 13 residues. Germline V lookup: CDR1 LNHDA, CDR2 SQIVND (reference sequence). DNA for the CDR3: TGTGCCAGTACAAGAGGCTCCTACAATGAGCAGTTCTTC. Amino acid sequence: CASTRGSYNEQFF.

The chain combines TRBV11-2 with TRBJ2-7; possible D gene TRBD2, 6 bases. The CDR3 consists of 18 residues. CDR1 and CDR2 (germline): SGHAT, FQNNGV. V lost 3 bases to trimming and J lost 0 bases, with 21 bases between them. CDR3 amino acids: CASSFPWDWTLSSYEQYF. The CDR3 nucleotides read TGTGCCAGCAGCTTCCCTTGGGACTGGACCCTAAGCTCCTACGAGCAGTACTTC. Drawing the rest from reference TRBV11-2 and TRBJ2-7, the complete variable domain is EAGVAQSPRYKIIEKRQSVAFWCNPISGHATLYWYQQILGQGPKLLIQFQNNGVVDDSQLPKDRFSAERLKGVDSTLKIQPAKLEDSAVYLCASSFPWDWTLSSYEQYFGPGTRLTVT.